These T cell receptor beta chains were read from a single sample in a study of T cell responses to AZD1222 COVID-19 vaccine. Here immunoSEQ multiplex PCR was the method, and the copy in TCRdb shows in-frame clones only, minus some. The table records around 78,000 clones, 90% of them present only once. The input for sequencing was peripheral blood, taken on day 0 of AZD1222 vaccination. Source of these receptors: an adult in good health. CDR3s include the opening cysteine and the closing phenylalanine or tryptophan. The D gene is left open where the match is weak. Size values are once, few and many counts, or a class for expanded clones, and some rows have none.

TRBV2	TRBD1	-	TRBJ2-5	CASSRGQLETQYF	TGTGCCAGCAGTAGGGGACAGTTAGAGACCCAGTACTTC
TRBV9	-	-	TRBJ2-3	CASSPVGAADTQYF	TGTGCCAGCAGCCCCGTGGGGGCAGCAGATACGCAGTATTTT
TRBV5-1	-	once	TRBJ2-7	CASSLDRDRYEQYF	TGCGCCAGCAGCTTGGACAGGGATCGGTACGAGCAGTACTTC
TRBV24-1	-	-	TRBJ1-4	CATSDLTGEKLFF	TGTGCCACCAGTGATTTGACAGGGGAAAAACTGTTTTTT
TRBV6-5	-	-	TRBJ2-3	CASSYSPGYPDTQYF	TGTGCCAGCAGTTACTCGCCAGGGTATCCAGATACGCAGTATTTT
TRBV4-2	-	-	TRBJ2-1	CASSQEAVPSYNEQFF	TGTGCCAGCAGCCAAGAAGCGGTTCCCTCCTACAATGAGCAGTTCTTC
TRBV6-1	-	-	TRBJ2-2	CASSEAAAGELFF	TGTGCCAGCAGTGAAGCCGCCGCCGGGGAGCTGTTTTTT
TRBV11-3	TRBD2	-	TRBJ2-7	CASSPSGGVYEQYF	TGTGCCAGCAGCCCTAGCGGGGGAGTCTACGAGCAGTACTTC
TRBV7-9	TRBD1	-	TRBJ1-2	CASSLDRWENGYTF	TGTGCCAGCAGCTTGGACAGGTGGGAGAATGGCTACACCTTC
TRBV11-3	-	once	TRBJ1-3	CASSTETGTIYF	TGTGCCAGCAGCACAGAGACGGGTACCATATATTTT
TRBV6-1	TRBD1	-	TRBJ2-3	CASSDPGTGGADTQYF	TGTGCCAGCAGTGATCCCGGGACAGGGGGCGCAGATACGCAGTATTTT
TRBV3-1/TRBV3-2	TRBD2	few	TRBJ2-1	CASSPSGGGGEQFF	TGTGCCAGCAGCCCTAGCGGGGGGGGAGGTGAGCAGTTCTTC
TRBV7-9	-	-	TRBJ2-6	CASSYGRGAGANVLTF	TGTGCCAGCAGCTACGGCAGGGGGGCTGGGGCCAACGTCCTGACTTTC
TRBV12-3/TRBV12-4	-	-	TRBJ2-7	CASSSSTKYEQYF	TGTGCCAGCAGTTCCTCGACAAAGTACGAGCAGTACTTC
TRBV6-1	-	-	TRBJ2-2	CASSDRGDTGELFF	TGTGCCAGCAGTGACAGGGGAGACACCGGGGAGCTGTTTTTT
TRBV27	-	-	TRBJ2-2	CASSLSGRNTGELFF	TGTGCCAGCAGCCTCTCGGGCCGGAACACCGGGGAGCTGTTTTTT
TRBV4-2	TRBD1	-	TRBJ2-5	CASSREIQGAREETQYF	TGTGCCAGCAGCCGAGAAATACAGGGGGCGAGGGAAGAGACCCAGTACTTC
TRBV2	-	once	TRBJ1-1	CASSVMGLGEAFF	TGTGCCAGCAGTGTGATGGGACTGGGGGAAGCTTTCTTT
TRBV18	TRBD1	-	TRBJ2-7	CASSPTLRDRAGEQYF	TGTGCCAGCTCACCAACTCTACGGGACAGGGCAGGCGAGCAGTACTTC
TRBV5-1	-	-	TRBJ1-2	CASSLDSGAYGYTF	TGCGCCAGCAGCTTGGATTCGGGGGCCTATGGCTACACCTTC
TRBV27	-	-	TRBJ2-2	CASSFFRNTGELFF	TGTGCCAGCAGTTTCTTCCGAAACACCGGGGAGCTGTTTTTT
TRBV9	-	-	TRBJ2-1	CASSVGGIAGSEQFF	TGTGCCAGCAGCGTCGGAGGTATTGCAGGGAGTGAGCAGTTCTTC
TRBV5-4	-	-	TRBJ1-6	CASSLERGGQNSPLHF	TGTGCCAGCAGCTTGGAACGGGGGGGACAAAATTCACCCCTCCACTTT
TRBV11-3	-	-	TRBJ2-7	CASSLVGTNEQYF	TGTGCCAGCAGCTTAGTAGGGACGAACGAGCAGTACTTC
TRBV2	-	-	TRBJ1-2	CASSKGQAIYGYTF	TGTGCCAGCAGTAAGGGGCAGGCGATCTATGGCTACACCTTC
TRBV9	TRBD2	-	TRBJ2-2	CASSGISGRGNTGELFF	TGTGCCAGCAGTGGGATTAGCGGGAGGGGAAACACCGGGGAGCTGTTTTTT
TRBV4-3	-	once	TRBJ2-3	CASSQDNTDTQYF	TGCGCCAGCAGCCAAGATAACACAGATACGCAGTATTTT
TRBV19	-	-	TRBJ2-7	CASSSTGNYEQYF	TGTGCCTCTTCATCCACAGGCAACTACGAGCAGTACTTC
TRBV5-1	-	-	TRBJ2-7	CASSFPSNSYEQYF	TGCGCCAGCAGCTTCCCCAGCAACTCCTACGAGCAGTACTTC
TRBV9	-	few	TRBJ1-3	CASSAYMGSGNTIYF	TGTGCCAGCAGCGCCTACATGGGATCTGGAAACACCATATATTTT
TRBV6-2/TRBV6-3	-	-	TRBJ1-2	CASSPAARLYGYTF	TGTGCCAGCAGCCCCGCGGCCAGGCTCTATGGCTACACCTTC
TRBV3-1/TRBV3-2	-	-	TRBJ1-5	CASSQERTNQPQHF	TGTGCCAGCAGCCAAGAAAGAACCAATCAGCCCCAGCATTTT
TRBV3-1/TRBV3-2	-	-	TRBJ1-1	CASSPPWGGEAFF	TGTGCCAGCAGCCCCCCGTGGGGTGGAGAAGCTTTCTTT
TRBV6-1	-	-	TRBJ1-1	CASSEDQGWTEAFF	TGTGCCAGCAGTGAAGATCAGGGGTGGACTGAAGCTTTCTTT
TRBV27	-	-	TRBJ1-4	CASSRGVAATNEKLFF	TGTGCCAGCAGTCGGGGGGTGGCAGCAACTAATGAAAAACTGTTTTTT
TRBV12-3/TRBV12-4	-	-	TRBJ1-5	CASSLMTGQTQHF	TGTGCCAGCAGTTTAATGACCGGGCAGACCCAGCATTTT
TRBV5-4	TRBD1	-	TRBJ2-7	CASSSRTGRLSYEQYF	TGTGCCAGCAGCTCTCGGACAGGAAGACTCTCCTACGAGCAGTACTTC
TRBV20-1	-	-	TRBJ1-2	CSARWGGGYTF	TGCAGTGCTAGATGGGGAGGCGGCTACACCTTC
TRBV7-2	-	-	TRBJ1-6	CASSLTGGRPLHF	TGTGCCAGCAGCCTGACCGGGGGCCGACCCCTCCACTTT
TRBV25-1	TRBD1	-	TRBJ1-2	CASSAAWGQGHYGYTF	TGTGCCAGCAGTGCCGCTTGGGGACAGGGGCACTATGGCTACACCTTC
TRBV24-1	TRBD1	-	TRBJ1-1	CATSVTGVDTEAFF	TGTGCCACCAGTGTTACAGGGGTAGACACTGAAGCTTTCTTT
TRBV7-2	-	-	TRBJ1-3	CASSLATPSSGNTIYF	TGTGCCAGCAGCTTAGCGACACCGAGCTCTGGAAACACCATATATTTT
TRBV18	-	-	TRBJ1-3	CATSTVELYGNTIYF	TGTGCCACTTCTACCGTCGAGTTATATGGAAACACCATATATTTT
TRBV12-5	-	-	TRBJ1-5	CASGLDRFDSEHQPQHF	TGTGCTAGTGGTTTGGACAGGTTTGACAGCGAGCATCAGCCCCAGCATTTT
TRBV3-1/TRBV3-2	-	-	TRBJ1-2	CASSLKGSGAGYTF	TGTGCCAGCAGCCTAAAGGGATCAGGGGCCGGCTACACCTTC
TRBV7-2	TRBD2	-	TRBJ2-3	CASSPMYLAGGPDTQYF	TGTGCCAGCAGCCCGATGTACCTAGCGGGAGGGCCAGATACGCAGTATTTT